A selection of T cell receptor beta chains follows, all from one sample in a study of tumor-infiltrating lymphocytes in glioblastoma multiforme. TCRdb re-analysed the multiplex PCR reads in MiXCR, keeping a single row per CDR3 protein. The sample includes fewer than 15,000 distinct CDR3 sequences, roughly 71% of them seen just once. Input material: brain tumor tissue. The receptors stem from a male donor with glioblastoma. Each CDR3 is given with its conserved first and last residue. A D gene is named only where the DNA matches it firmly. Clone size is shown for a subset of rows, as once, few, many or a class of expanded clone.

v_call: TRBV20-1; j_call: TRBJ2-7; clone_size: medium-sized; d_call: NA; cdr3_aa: CSARELALLEQYF; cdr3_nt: TGCAGTGCTAGAGAGCTGGCCCTTTTAGAGCAGTACTTC
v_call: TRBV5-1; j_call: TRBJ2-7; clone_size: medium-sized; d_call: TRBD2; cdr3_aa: CASSLDASGPYEQYF; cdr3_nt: TGCGCCAGCAGCTTGGACGCTAGCGGGCCCTACGAGCAGTACTTC
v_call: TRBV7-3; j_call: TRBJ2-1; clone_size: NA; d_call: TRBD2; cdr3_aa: CASSLTAGVRNEQFF; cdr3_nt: TGTGCCAGCAGCTTAACAGCGGGAGTTCGCAATGAGCAGTTCTTC
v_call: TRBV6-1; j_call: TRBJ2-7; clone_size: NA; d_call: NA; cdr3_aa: CASSRIGGSYEQYF; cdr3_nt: TGTGCCAGCAGCAGGATAGGGGGATCCTACGAGCAGTACTTC
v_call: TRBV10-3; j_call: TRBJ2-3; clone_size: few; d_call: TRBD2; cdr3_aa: CAIRGSSGGRARGTQYF; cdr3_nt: TGTGCCATCAGAGGTTCAAGTGGTGGGAGGGCCAGAGGTACGCAGTATTTT
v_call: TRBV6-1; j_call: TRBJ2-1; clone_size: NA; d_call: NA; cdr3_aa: CASTEADEAYNEQFF; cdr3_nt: TGTGCCAGCACTGAAGCGGACGAGGCCTACAATGAGCAGTTCTTC
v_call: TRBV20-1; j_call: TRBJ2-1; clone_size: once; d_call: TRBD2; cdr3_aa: CSAVTSGRPLGNEQFF; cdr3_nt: TGCAGTGCCGTGACTAGCGGGAGACCCTTAGGGAATGAGCAGTTCTTC
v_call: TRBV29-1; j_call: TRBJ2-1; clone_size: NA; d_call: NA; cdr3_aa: CSATRGEGQFF; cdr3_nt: TGCAGCGCCACCCGGGGAGAGGGGCAGTTCTTC
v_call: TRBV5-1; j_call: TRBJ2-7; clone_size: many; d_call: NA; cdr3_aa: CAYYEQYF; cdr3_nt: TGCGCCTACTACGAGCAGTACTTC
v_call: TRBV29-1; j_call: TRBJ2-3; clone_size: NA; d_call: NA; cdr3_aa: CSVEIGAGDTRYF; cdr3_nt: TGCAGCGTTGAAATCGGGGCTGGAGATACGCGGTATTTT
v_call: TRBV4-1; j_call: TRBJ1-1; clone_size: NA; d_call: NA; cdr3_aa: CASSQDTSPTGPNTEAFF; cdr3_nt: TGCGCCAGCAGTCAAGATACCTCCCCTACCGGGCCAAACACTGAAGCTTTCTTT
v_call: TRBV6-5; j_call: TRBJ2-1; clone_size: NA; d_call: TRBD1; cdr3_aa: CASSYQGQGDYNEQFF; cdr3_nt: TGTGCCAGCAGTTACCAGGGACAGGGTGACTACAATGAGCAGTTCTTC
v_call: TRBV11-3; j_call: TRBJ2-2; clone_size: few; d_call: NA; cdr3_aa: CASSMTGTDTGELFF; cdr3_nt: TGTGCCAGCAGCATGACAGGGACTGACACCGGGGAGCTGTTTTTT
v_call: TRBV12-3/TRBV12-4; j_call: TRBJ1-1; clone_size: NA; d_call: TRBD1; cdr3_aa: CASRQGYNTEAFF; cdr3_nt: TGTGCCAGCAGACAGGGGTACAACACTGAAGCTTTCTTT
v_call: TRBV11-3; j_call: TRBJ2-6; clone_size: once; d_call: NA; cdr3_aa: CASSFGNSGANVLTF; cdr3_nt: TGTGCCAGCAGCTTTGGGAACTCTGGGGCCAACGTCCTGACTTTC
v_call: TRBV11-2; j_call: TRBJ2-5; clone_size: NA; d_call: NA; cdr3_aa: CASSWGYSQETQYF; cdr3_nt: TGTGCCAGCAGCTGGGGGTATTCCCAAGAGACCCAGTACTTC
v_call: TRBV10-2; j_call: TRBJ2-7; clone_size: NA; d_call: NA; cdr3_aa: CASSTPYEQYF; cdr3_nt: TGCGCCAGCAGTACCCCCTACGAGCAGTACTTC
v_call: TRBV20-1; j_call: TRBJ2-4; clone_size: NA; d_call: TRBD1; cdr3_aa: CSARDPDRGFRKAKKIQYF; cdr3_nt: TGCAGTGCTAGAGATCCGGACAGGGGGTTTCGGAAAGCCAAAAAAATTCAGTACTTC
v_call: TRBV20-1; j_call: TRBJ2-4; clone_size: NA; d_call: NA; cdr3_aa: CIARDPGMGIRKAKNIQYF; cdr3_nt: TGCATTGCTAGAGACCCGGGCATGGGGATTCGGAAGGCCAAAAACATTCAGTACTTC
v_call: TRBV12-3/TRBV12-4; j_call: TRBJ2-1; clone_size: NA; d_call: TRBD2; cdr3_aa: CASSPREGIFDEQFF; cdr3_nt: TGTGCCAGCAGCCCCAGGGAGGGGATTTTTGATGAGCAGTTCTTC
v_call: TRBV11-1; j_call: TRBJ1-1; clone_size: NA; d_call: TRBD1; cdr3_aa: CASSPPAKGATEAFF; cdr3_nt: TGTGCCAGCAGCCCTCCTGCCAAGGGGGCGACTGAAGCTTTCTTT
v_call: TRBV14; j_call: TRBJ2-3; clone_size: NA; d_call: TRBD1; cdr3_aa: CASSQKTGYEKDTQYF; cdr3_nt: TGTGCCAGCAGCCAAAAGACAGGGTACGAGAAAGATACGCAGTATTTT
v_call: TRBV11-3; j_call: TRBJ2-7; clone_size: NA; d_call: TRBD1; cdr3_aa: CSSSPSTGGWCEQYF; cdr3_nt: TGTTCCAGCAGCCCCTCGACAGGGGGTTGGTGCGAGCAGTACTTC
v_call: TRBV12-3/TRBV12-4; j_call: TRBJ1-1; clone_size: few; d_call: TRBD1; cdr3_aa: CASSLAGGNTEAFF; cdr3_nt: TGTGCCAGCAGTTTGGCAGGGGGGAACACTGAAGCTTTCTTT
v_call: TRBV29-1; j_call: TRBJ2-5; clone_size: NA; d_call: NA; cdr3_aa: CSVLTGAEAKF; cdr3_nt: TGCAGCGTGCTCACGGGAGCTGAGGCGAAGTTC
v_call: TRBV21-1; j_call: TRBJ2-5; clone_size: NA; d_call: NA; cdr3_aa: CASFSTGRETQYF; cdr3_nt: TGTGCCAGCTTTTCCACGGGGCGAGAGACCCAGTACTTC
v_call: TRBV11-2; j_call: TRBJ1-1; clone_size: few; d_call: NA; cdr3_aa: CASSFRLGTEAFF; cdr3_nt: TGTGCCAGCAGCTTCCGTTTGGGGACTGAAGCTTTCTTT
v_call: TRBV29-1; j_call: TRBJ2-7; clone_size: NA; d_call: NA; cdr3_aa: CSGGDRNEQYF; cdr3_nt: TGCAGCGGGGGTGACAGGAACGAGCAGTACTTC
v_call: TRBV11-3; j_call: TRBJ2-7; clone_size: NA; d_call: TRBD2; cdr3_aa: CASSGCDGGSAEQYF; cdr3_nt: TGTGCCAGCAGCGGCTGCGACGGCGGGAGTGCCGAGCAGTACTTC
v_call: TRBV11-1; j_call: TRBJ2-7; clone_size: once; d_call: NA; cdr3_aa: CASGGRGREQHF; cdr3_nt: TGTGCCAGCGGCGGACGGGGGCGCGAGCAGCACTTC
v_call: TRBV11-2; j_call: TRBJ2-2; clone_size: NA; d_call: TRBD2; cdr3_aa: CASSLVRSSGGSNTSELFF; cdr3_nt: TGTGCCAGCAGCTTAGTTCGTTCCAGCGGGGGCTCGAACACCTCTGAGCTGTTTTTT
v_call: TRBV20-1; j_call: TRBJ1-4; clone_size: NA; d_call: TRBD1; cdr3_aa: CSVAYRGEKLFF; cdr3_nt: TGCAGTGTTGCATACAGGGGTGAAAAACTGTTTTTT
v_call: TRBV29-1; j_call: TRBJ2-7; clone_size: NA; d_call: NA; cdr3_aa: CSVTTGGPYEQYF; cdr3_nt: TGCAGCGTAACAACGGGGGGCCCCTACGAGCAGTACTTC
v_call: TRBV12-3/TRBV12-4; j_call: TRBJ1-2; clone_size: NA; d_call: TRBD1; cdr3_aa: CASSPQRQGPGGYTF; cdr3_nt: TGTGCCAGCAGTCCACAACGACAGGGCCCGGGAGGCTACACCTTC
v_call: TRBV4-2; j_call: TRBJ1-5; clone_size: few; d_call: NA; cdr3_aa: CASSQEFSNQPQHF; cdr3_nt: TGTGCCAGCAGCCAAGAGTTTAGCAATCAGCCCCAGCATTTT
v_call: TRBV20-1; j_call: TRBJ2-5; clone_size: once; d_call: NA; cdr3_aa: CSDIRIGVYQETQYF; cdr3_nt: TGCAGTGATATTCGGATAGGGGTGTACCAGGAGACCCAGTACTTC
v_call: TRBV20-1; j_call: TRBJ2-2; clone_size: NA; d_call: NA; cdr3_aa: CSALSGLDTGELFF; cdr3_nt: TGCAGTGCTCTCTCCGGGCTTGACACCGGGGAGCTGTTTTTT
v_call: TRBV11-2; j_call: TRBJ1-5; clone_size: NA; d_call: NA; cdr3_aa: CASSLDPMLQRRPAPAF; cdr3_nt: TGTGCCAGCAGCTTAGATCCGATGTTACAGAGGAGACCAGCCCCAGCATTT
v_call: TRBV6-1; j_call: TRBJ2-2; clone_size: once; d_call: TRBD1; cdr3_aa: CASKRLLGDRNTGELFF; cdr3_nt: TGTGCCAGCAAAAGGCTCCTTGGGGACAGGAACACCGGGGAGCTGTTTTTT
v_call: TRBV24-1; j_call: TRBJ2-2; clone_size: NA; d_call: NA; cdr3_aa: CATSDPWRTGELVF; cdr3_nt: TGTGCCACCAGTGATCCCTGGAGGACTGGGGAGCTGGTTTTT
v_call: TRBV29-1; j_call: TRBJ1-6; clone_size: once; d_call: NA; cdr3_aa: CSVSRYRESPLHF; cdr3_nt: TGCAGTGTTTCCAGGTACAGAGAATCACCCCTCCACTTT
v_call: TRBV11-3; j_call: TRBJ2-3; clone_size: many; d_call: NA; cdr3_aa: CASSLGGLSTDTQYF; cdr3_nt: TGTGCCAGCAGCTTAGGCGGACTAAGCACAGATACGCAGTATTTT
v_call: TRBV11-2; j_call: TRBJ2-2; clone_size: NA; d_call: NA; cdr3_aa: CTSTPSFGQGPAVNTGELFF; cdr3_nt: TGTACCAGCACCCCCTCATTCGGCCAAGGGCCTGCGGTAAACACCGGGGAGCTGTTTTTT
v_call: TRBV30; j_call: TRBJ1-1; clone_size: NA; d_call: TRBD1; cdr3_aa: CAWFSGTGGTEAFF; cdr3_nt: TGTGCCTGGTTTTCTGGGACAGGGGGCACTGAAGCTTTCTTT
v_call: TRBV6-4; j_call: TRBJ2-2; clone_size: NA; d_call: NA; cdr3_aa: CASSERAGVVVGLFF; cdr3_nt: TGTGCCAGCAGTGAAAGGGCTGGGGTCGTCGTGGGGCTGTTTTTT
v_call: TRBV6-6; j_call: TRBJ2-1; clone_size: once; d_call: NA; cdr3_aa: CASSPTRGCSSNEQFF; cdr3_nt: TGTGCCAGCAGTCCCACGAGAGGTTGCTCGTCCAATGAGCAGTTCTTC
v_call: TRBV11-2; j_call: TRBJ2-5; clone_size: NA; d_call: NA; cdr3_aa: CASSLRGQGKETQYF; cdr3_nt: TGTGCCAGCAGCTTACGAGGTCAGGGAAAAGAGACCCAGTACTTC
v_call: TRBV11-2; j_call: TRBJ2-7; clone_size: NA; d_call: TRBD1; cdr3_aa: CDSSTLHLTGGPIRGQYF; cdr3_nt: TGTGACAGCAGCACTCTTCATCTGACAGGGGGCCCTATACGGGGGCAGTACTTC
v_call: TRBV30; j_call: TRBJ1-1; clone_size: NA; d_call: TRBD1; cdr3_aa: CAWSWGVGGTEALF; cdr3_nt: TGTGCCTGGAGTTGGGGGGTAGGGGGCACTGAAGCTCTCTTT
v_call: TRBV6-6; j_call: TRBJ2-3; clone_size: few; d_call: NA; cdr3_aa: CASSYQLETDTQYF; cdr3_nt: TGTGCCAGCAGTTACCAACTAGAGACAGATACGCAGTATTTT
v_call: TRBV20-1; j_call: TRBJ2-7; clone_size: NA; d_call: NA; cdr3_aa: CSARKIESYEQYF; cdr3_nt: TGCAGTGCTAGAAAGATAGAGAGCTACGAGCAGTACTTC
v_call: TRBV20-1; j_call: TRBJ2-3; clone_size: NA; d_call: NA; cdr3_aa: CSAPLGGATTDTQYF; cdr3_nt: TGCAGTGCTCCCCTAGGCGGGGCCACCACAGATACGCAGTATTTT
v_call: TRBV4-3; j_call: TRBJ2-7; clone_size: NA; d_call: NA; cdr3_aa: CASSALKGREQYF; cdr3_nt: TGCGCCAGCAGTGCCCTTAAGGGTCGGGAGCAGTACTTC
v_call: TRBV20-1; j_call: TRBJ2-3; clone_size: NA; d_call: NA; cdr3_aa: CSATLPGGGTDTQYF; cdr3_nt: TGCAGTGCAACCCTTCCTGGCGGGGGCACAGATACGCAGTATTTT
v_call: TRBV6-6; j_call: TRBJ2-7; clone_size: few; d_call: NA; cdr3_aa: CASSYYGLALSYEQYF; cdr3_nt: TGTGCCAGCAGTTACTACGGTCTAGCGCTCTCCTACGAGCAGTACTTC
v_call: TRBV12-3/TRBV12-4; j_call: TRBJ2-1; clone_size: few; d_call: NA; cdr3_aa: CASSLVGGINKQFF; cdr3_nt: TGTGCCAGCAGTTTAGTCGGTGGGATCAATAAGCAGTTCTTC
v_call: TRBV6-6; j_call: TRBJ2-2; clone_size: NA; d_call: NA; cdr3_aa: CASSYVETGELFF; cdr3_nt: TGTGCCAGCAGTTACGTTGAAACCGGGGAGCTGTTTTTT
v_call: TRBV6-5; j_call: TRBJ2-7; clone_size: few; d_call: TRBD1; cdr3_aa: CASSYQPGQAYEQYF; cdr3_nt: TGTGCCAGCAGTTACCAGCCAGGACAGGCTTACGAGCAGTACTTC
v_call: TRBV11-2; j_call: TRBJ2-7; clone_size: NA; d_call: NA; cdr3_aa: CASSLTAGSYEQYF; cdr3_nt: TGTGCCAGCAGCTTAACTGCAGGATCCTACGAGCAGTACTTC
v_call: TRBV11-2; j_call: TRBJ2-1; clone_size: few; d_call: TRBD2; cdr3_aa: CASSLDFPPSPGGGDEQFF; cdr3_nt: TGTGCCAGCAGCTTAGATTTCCCCCCCTCTCCGGGAGGTGGGGATGAGCAGTTCTTC